These 4 T cell receptor beta chains were sequenced from one sample in a study of T cell responses to AZD1222 COVID-19 vaccine. Sequenced by immunoSEQ multiplex PCR; TCRdb stores in-frame clones only, minus some. The table has around 100,000 clones, approximately 86% seen once. The sequenced sample was peripheral blood, obtained 28 days after the second dose of the MenACWY control vaccine. These receptors originate from an adult who received the MenACWY meningococcal vaccine as a control.

The chain uses TRBV24-1 and TRBJ1-2; unclear D gene. The ends were cut back, 3 bases at V and 11 bases at J, with 18 bases in the middle. The length of the CDR3 is 14 residues. Germline CDR1 and CDR2: KGHDR and SFDVKD. This CDR3 reads CATSDPTRRRGYTF. The CDR3 DNA reads as TGTGCCACCAGTGATCCCACGAGGAGACGGGGTTACACCTTC.

CDR3 protein: CASSLMVNQPQHF. CDR3 in DNA: TGTGCCAGCAGTTTAATGGTGAATCAGCCCCAGCATTTT. This rearrangement joins TRBV27 to TRBJ1-5; no reliable D call. Germline V gives CDR1 MNHEY, CDR2 SMNVEV (reference sequence). Trimming removed 2 bases from V and 4 bases from J, with 6 bases in between. This CDR3 contains 13 residues.

This rearrangement joins TRBV18 to TRBJ1-5; 7 nucleotides align to TRBD1. V lost 3 bases and J lost 2; bases outside the gene matches: 4. CDR1 KGHSH and CDR2 LQKENI come from the germline V gene. The CDR3 spans 15 residues. The CDR3 protein is CASSPQGTGNQPQHF. In DNA, the CDR3 is TGTGCCAGCTCACCGCAAGGGACAGGCAATCAGCCCCAGCATTTT.

The CDR3 protein is CATSTGGAGELFF. CDR3 coding DNA: TGTGCCACGTCGACAGGAGGGGCCGGGGAGCTGTTTTTT. The V and J genes are TRBV24-1 and TRBJ2-2, with D perhaps TRBD1 or TRBD2 (6 bases each). With 10 bases removed from V and 6 bases from J, the gap between germline ends came to 14 bases. This CDR3 is built from 13 residues. Looked up from germline, CDR1 is KGHDR and CDR2 is SFDVKD.